What follows describes a single T cell receptor (beta chain). The record originates from a study of shared clonotypes between healthy human individuals. Study background: Two female and a few male donors aged 18 to 49 were enrolled.

TCRdb keeps only in-frame clones here, not all; method: immunoSEQ multiplex PCR. The profile covers some 500,000 clones, with 90% to 96% appearing a single time and roughly 0.06% taken by the ten largest. The V gene lost 3 bases and the J gene lost 5 bases, with 17 bases spanning the gap. This CDR3 is 15 amino acids long. Germline V gene data show CDR1 as SGDLS and CDR2 as YYNGEE. The V gene is TRBV9, the J gene TRBJ2-5; TRBD2 is a possible D gene (6 bases). The sequenced material came from naive CD4+ T cells sorted from blood. As to subset: CD45RA+ positively selected. This TCR was sampled from a woman aged 25 to 39 in good health. This CDR3 is CASSGERAGGETQYF. CDR3 coding DNA: TGTGCCAGCAGCGGAGAGCGGGCCGGTGGGGAGACCCAGTACTTC.